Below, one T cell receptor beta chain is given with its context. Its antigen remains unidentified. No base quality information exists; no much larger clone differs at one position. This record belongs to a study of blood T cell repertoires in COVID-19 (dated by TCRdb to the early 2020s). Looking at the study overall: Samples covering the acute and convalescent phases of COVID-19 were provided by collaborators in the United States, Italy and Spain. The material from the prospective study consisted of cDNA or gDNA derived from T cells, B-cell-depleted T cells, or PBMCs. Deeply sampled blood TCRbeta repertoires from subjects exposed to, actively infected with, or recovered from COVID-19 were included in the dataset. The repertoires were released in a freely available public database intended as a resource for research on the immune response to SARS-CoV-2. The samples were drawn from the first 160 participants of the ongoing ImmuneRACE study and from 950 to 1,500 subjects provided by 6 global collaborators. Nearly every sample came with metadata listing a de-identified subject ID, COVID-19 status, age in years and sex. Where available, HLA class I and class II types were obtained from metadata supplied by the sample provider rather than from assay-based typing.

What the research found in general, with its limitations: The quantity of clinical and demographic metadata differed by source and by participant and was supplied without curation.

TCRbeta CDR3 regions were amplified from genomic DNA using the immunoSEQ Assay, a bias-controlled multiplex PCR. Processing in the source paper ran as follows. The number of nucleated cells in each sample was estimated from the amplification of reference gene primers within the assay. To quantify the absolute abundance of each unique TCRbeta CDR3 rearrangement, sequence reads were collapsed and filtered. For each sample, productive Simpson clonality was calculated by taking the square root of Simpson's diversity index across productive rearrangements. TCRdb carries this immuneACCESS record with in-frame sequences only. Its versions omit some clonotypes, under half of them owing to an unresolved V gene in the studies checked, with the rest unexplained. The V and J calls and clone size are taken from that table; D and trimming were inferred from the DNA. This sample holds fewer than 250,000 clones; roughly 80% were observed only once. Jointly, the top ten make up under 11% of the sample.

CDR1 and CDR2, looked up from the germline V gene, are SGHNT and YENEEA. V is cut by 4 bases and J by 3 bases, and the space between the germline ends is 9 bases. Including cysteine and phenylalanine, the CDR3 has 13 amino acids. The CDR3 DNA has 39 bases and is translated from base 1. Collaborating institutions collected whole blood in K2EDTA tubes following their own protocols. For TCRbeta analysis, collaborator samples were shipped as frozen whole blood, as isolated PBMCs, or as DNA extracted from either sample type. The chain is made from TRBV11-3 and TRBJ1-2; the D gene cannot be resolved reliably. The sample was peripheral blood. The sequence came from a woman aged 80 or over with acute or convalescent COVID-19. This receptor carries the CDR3 CASSSPGDYGYTF. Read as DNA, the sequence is TGTGCCAGCAGCTCGCCCGGGGACTATGGCTACACCTTC.